Listed below are T cell receptor beta chains from one sample, sequenced in a study of T cell responses to AZD1222 COVID-19 vaccine. Using immunoSEQ multiplex PCR, the repertoire was profiled, and TCRdb retains in-frame clones only, with some absent. The table shows 140,000 to 150,000 clones, with about 92% occurring only once. Sample: peripheral blood, taken on day 0 of AZD1222 vaccination. The receptors stem from an adult in good health. CDR3s include the opening cysteine and the closing phenylalanine or tryptophan. D genes are given only for firm matches. Rows give clone size only sometimes, using once, few, many, or a class for an expanded clone.

V gene	D gene	clone size	J gene	CDR3 protein	CDR3 DNA
TRBV15	TRBD2	-	TRBJ2-7	CATSRDYSGGAYEQYF	TGTGCCACCAGCAGAGATTATAGCGGGGGGGCCTACGAGCAGTACTTC
TRBV5-1	TRBD2	once	TRBJ2-7	CASSFGLAESYEQYF	TGCGCCAGCAGCTTCGGACTAGCGGAGTCCTACGAGCAGTACTTC
TRBV23-1	-	-	TRBJ2-1	CAIQDSVNEQFF	TGCGCCATTCAGGACTCCGTTAATGAGCAGTTCTTC
TRBV6-5	-	-	TRBJ1-5	CASWGRYNQPQHF	TGTGCCAGTTGGGGGAGATACAATCAGCCCCAGCATTTT
TRBV27	TRBD2	-	TRBJ2-5	CASSPRPTSGRAKGETQYF	TGTGCCAGCAGTCCACGTCCGACTAGCGGGAGGGCGAAGGGAGAGACCCAGTACTTC
TRBV2	-	-	TRBJ1-6	CASIPTGPGSYNSPLHF	TGTGCCAGCATCCCGACAGGCCCCGGCTCCTATAATTCACCCCTCCACTTT
TRBV19	TRBD2	-	TRBJ2-3	CASSMLTSGGTDTQYF	TGTGCCAGTAGTATGCTGACTAGCGGGGGCACAGATACGCAGTATTTT
TRBV7-8	TRBD1	-	TRBJ2-1	CASSLERAGGFEQFF	TGTGCCAGCAGCTTAGAGAGAGCAGGGGGCTTTGAGCAGTTCTTC
TRBV6-1	-	few	TRBJ2-7	CASSDQSAPPSSYEQYF	TGTGCCAGCAGTGATCAAAGCGCGCCGCCAAGCTCCTACGAGCAGTACTTC
TRBV5-5	-	-	TRBJ1-4	CASSWTEIGEKLFF	TGTGCCAGCAGCTGGACAGAGATAGGAGAAAAACTGTTTTTT
TRBV2	-	few	TRBJ2-3	CAIRGLLTDTQYF	TGTGCCATCCGGGGGCTACTCACAGATACGCAGTATTTT
TRBV27	-	-	TRBJ1-6	CASSSRRQRGNSPLHF	TGTGCCAGCAGTTCCCGGAGACAGAGGGGAAATTCACCCCTCCACTTT
TRBV3-1/TRBV3-2	TRBD1	few	TRBJ1-6	CASSDRVGSSYNSPLHF	TGTGCCAGCAGCGACAGGGTAGGAAGCTCCTATAATTCACCCCTCCACTTT
TRBV5-1	-	once	TRBJ1-2	CASSPGDFYGYTF	TGCGCCAGCAGCCCAGGGGACTTCTATGGCTACACCTTC
TRBV5-4	-	-	TRBJ2-3	CASSPSMGRTDTQYF	TGTGCCAGCAGCCCTAGTATGGGGAGGACAGATACGCAGTATTTT
TRBV3-1/TRBV3-2	-	-	TRBJ2-5	CASSPQPGSPGETQYF	TGTGCCAGCAGCCCGCAGCCTGGATCCCCGGGAGAGACCCAGTACTTC
TRBV11-1	TRBD1	-	TRBJ2-1	CASSSGTGEANEQFF	TGTGCCAGCAGCTCCGGGACAGGGGAGGCCAATGAGCAGTTCTTC
TRBV3-1/TRBV3-2	-	-	TRBJ1-4	CASSQGAWTQRREKLFF	TGTGCCAGCAGCCAAGGGGCCTGGACACAAAGGCGAGAAAAACTGTTTTTT